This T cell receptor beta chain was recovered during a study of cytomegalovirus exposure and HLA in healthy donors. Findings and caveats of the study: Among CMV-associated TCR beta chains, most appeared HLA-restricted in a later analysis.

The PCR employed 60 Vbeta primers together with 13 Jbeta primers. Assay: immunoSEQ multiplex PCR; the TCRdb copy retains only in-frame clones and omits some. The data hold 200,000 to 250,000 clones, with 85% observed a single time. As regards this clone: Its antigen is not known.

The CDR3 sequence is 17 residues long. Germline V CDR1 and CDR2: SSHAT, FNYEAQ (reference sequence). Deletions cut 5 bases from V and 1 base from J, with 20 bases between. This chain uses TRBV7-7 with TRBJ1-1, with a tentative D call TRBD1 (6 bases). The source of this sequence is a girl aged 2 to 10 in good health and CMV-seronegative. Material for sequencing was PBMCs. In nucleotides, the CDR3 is TGTGCCAGCAGCAATGCCCCTCCCGGGACACCGAACACTGAAGCTTTCTTT. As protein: CASSNAPPGTPNTEAFF.